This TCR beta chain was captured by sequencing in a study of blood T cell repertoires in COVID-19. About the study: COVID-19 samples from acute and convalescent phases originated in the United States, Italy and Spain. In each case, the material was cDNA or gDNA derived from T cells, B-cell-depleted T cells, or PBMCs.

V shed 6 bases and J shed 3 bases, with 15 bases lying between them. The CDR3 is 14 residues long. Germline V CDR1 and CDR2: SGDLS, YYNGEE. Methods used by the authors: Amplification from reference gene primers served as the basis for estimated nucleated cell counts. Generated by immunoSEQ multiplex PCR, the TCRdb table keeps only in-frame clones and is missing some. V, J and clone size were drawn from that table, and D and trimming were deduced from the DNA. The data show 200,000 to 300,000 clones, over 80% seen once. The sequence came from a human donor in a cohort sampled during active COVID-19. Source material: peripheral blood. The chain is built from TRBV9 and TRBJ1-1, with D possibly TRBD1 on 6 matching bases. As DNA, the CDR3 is TGTGCCAGCAATCTACAGGGCGCTGACACTGAAGCTTTCTTT. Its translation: CASNLQGADTEAFF.